The sequence of this TCR beta chain was determined in a study of cytomegalovirus exposure and HLA in healthy donors. Study-wide results and limits: HLA restriction was apparent for most CMV-associated TCR beta chains in a later analysis. Solely CMV serostatus was available to characterize immune exposure.

PCR employed 60 Vbeta and 13 Jbeta primers. Produced via immunoSEQ multiplex PCR; TCRdb's table is partial and in-frame only. The sample has 140,000 to 150,000 clones; 75% to 90% are singletons. The CDR3 covers 16 residues. The ends lost 0 bases at V and 3 bases at J; junction bases unmatched: 5. Germline-derived CDR1 and CDR2 are MGHRA and YSYEKL. This clone is a singleton in its sample. No antigen is known for it. The chain is built from TRBV4-1 and TRBJ2-4; 7 bases match TRBD2. Specimen: PBMCs. The clonotype originates from a man between 40 and 49 years old in good health and CMV-seronegative. The CDR3 DNA sequence: TGCGCCAGCAGCCAAGAACGGTGGGGGGGCAAAAACATTCAGTACTTC. Translation gives CASSQERWGGKNIQYF.